The next 4 T cell receptor beta chains were all read from a single sample in a study of PD-1 blockade in classical Hodgkin lymphoma. The sample's time point: newly diagnosed, previously untreated cHL patient sample. Purification of CD4+ T cells from thawed PBMCs was performed via magnetic negative selection. Produced via immunoSEQ multiplex PCR; TCRdb's table is partial and in-frame only. The data contain some 23,000 clones, 75% to 95% of them singletons. The sequenced sample consisted of CD4+ T cells from blood. These receptors all stem from a human donor with classical Hodgkin lymphoma.

The chain couples TRBV29-1 to TRBJ2-7; D ambiguous. Germline CDR1 reads SQVTM; CDR2 reads ANQGSEA. The CDR3 extends over 13 amino acids. Deletions cut 2 bases from V and 4 bases from J, with 12 bases between. Written as DNA, the CDR3 is TGCAGCGTTGAAAGGCAGGAGAATTACGAGCAGTACTTC. This translates into CSVERQENYEQYF.

The chain couples TRBV28 to TRBJ2-4; D possibly matches TRBD1 or TRBD2 (6 bases each). This CDR3 region has 15 residues. Per the germline V gene, CDR1 is MDHEN and CDR2 is SYDVKM. The ends were cut back, 4 bases at V and 7 bases at J, with 17 bases in the middle. CDR3 DNA: TGTGCCAGCAGTTCCACAGGGAGGCTAGAGAACATTCAGTACTTC. It is translated as CASSSTGRLENIQYF. The full variable domain, its missing parts supplied by reference TRBV28 and TRBJ2-4, is DVKVTQSSRYLVKRTGEKVFLECVQDMDHENMFWYRQDPGLGLRLIYFSYDVKMKEKGDIPEGYSVSREKKERFSLILESASTNQTSMYLCASSSTGRLENIQYFGAGTRLSVL.

The chain is built from TRBV7-2 and TRBJ1-2; maybe TRBD1 (6 bases). The CDR3 is 17 amino acids. The germline V and J ends were trimmed by 5 bases and 8 bases, with 27 bases remaining between them. Germline V gene data show CDR1 as SGHTA and CDR2 as FQGNSA. Written as DNA, the CDR3 is TGTGCCAGCAGCCCGTTACAGGGAAGAGTCCGATTAGGCGGCTACACCTTC. Protein sequence: CASSPLQGRVRLGGYTF. Full variable domain (outside the CDR3, taken from reference TRBV7-2 and TRBJ1-2): GAGVSQSPSNKVTEKGKDVELRCDPISGHTALYWYRQSLGQGLEFLIYFQGNSAPDKSGLPSDRFSAERTGGSVSTLTIQRTQQEDSAVYLCASSPLQGRVRLGGYTFGSGTRLTVV.

V gene TRBV11-2 combines with J gene TRBJ2-5, with D uncertain. V lost 1 base, J lost 2 bases, and 8 bases lay in between. Germline loops: CDR1 SGHAT, CDR2 FQNNGV. The CDR3 has 14 amino acids. The CDR3 reads CASSLGTEQETQYF. The DNA of the CDR3 is TGTGCCAGCAGCTTAGGCACGGAGCAAGAGACCCAGTACTTC.